A single sample gave rise to the 17 T cell receptor beta chains below, sequenced in a study of blood T cell repertoires in COVID-19. Assay: immunoSEQ multiplex PCR; the TCRdb copy retains only in-frame clones and omits some. The table includes approximately 210,000 clones, about 88% detected once. The material sequenced was peripheral blood. Source of these receptors: a woman between 40 and 50 years old who had recovered from COVID-19.

V and J are TRBV28 and TRBJ2-7; a weak D match, TRBD2 (6 bases). The V and J ends lost 2 bases and 4 bases respectively, with 15 bases between them. This CDR3 spans 15 amino acids. CDR1 MDHEN and CDR2 SYDVKM come from the germline V gene. In DNA, the CDR3 is TGTGCCAGCAGTTTAGCCGGCACTAGCCAATACGAGCAGTACTTC. Protein sequence: CASSLAGTSQYEQYF.

The V call is TRBV2, the J call TRBJ1-5; D unresolved. V shed 8 bases and J shed 4 bases, with 9 bases lying between them. Germline CDR1 SNHLY, CDR2 FYNNEI. The CDR3 is 12 residues long. The CDR3 protein is CASGSQNQPQHF. For the CDR3, the DNA is TGTGCCAGCGGGAGTCAAAATCAGCCCCAGCATTTT.

This chain links TRBV6-6 with TRBJ1-4, with TRBD1 matching over 8 bases. CDR1 MNHNY and CDR2 SVGAGI come from the germline V gene (reference sequence). The V gene end was trimmed by 3 bases and the J gene end by 8 bases; junction bases not matched to a gene: 2. This CDR3 is 13 amino acids long. The CDR3 region is CASSYRQGEKLFF. As DNA, the CDR3 is TGTGCCAGCAGTTATCGACAGGGGGAAAAACTGTTTTTT.

This clone has only a few counts. V is TRBV7-3 and J is TRBJ1-2; 7 bases are shared with TRBD1. The trim removed 5 bases at V and 7 bases at J, leaving 13 bases unmatched. CDR1 is SGHTA and CDR2 is FQGTGA in the germline V gene. The CDR3 has 15 residues. Written as DNA, the CDR3 is TGTGCCAGCAGCCTACGGGACAGCCACTCGTTTGGCTACACCTTC. Translated: CASSLRDSHSFGYTF.

This chain links TRBV19 with TRBJ1-5, with TRBD1 identical over 8 bases. With V trimmed by 8 bases and J by 6 bases, 6 bases remained unmatched. The CDR3 is 13 amino acids. Germline V CDR1 and CDR2: LNHDA, SQIVND (reference sequence). The CDR3 sequence is CASGQGVGQPQHF. CDR3 coding DNA: TGTGCCAGTGGACAGGGTGTGGGTCAGCCCCAGCATTTT.

This chain joins TRBV28 and TRBJ1-6; tentatively, D is TRBD1 (5 bases). The CDR3 has 16 amino acids. The V gene lost 7 bases and the J gene lost 6 bases, with 19 bases spanning the gap. CDR1 is MDHEN, CDR2 SYDVKM, per germline. The CDR3 region has the DNA TGTGCCAGCACCTCAGCCGACAGCTTTCGTAATTCACCCCTCCACTTT. This sequence encodes CASTSADSFRNSPLHF.

The CDR3 nucleotides read TGCGCCAGCAGCTTGTCTGGCGGGAGTTCGACAGATACGCAGTATTTT. Its translation: CASSLSGGSSTDTQYF. The V and J genes are TRBV5-1 and TRBJ2-3; 7 nucleotides line up with TRBD2. Germline values: CDR1 SGHRS, CDR2 YFSETQ. The V and J ends lost 1 base and 3 bases, in that order; junction bases with no gene match: 8. The CDR3 length is 16 residues.

The chain recombines TRBV19 with TRBJ2-2, with D perhaps TRBD2 (5 bases). Germline V gene sequence: CDR1 LNHDA, CDR2 SQIVND (reference sequence). The V and J ends lost 10 bases and 3 bases respectively, with 15 bases between them. This CDR3 has 14 amino acids. In DNA, the CDR3 is TGTGCCACCCTACCCCGAGGGTACACCGGGGAGCTGTTTTTT. Translation: CATLPRGYTGELFF.

This chain connects TRBV3-1 (or the pseudogene TRBV3-2) to TRBJ2-7, with 7 nucleotides matching TRBD2. Germline lookup yields CDR1 LGHDT and CDR2 YNNKEL (reference sequence). This CDR3 region has 15 residues. Germline trimming cut 2 bases from V and 3 bases from J; bases unmatched to any gene: 7. Here the CDR3 reads CASSQLPSGHYEQYF. The CDR3 DNA reads as TGTGCCAGCAGCCAACTTCCTAGCGGACACTACGAGCAGTACTTC.

V is TRBV7-9 and J is TRBJ2-7; 10 bases are shared with TRBD2. Germline lookup yields CDR1 SEHNR and CDR2 FQNEAQ (reference sequence). With V trimmed by 7 bases and J by 1 base, 16 bases remained unmatched. The CDR3 is 18 residues long. Written as DNA, the CDR3 is TGTGCCAGCACCCTAGTTCTCACTAGCGGGATACCATCCTACGAGCAGTACTTC. Protein product: CASTLVLTSGIPSYEQYF.

CDR3: CASSHEGRLWHTQYF. The CDR3 DNA follows: TGTGCCAGCAGCCATGAAGGGCGACTATGGCATACGCAGTATTTT. This chain connects TRBV3-1 (or the pseudogene TRBV3-2) to TRBJ2-3, with D possibly TRBD2 on 5 matching bases. The CDR3 is 15 residues long. Germline V lookup: CDR1 LGHDT, CDR2 YNNKEL (reference sequence). The V end was cut by 3 bases, the J end by 7 bases, with 17 bases between.

The CDR3 is CASSYGRLNEQFF. For the CDR3, the DNA is TGTGCCAGCAGTTACGGCAGGCTCAATGAGCAGTTCTTC. The chain recombines TRBV6-5 with TRBJ2-1, with D uncertain. Germline CDR1 reads MNHEY; CDR2 reads SVGAGI. This CDR3 is built from 13 residues. Trimming left V 2 bases short and J 6 bases short, with 8 bases between.

The rearrangement links TRBV7-9 to TRBJ1-1; TRBD1 aligns across 8 bases. In germline, CDR1 is SEHNR, CDR2 FQNEAQ (reference sequence). Trimming removed 1 base from V and 1 base from J; junction bases left unmatched: 2. This CDR3 has 15 residues. The CDR3: CASSLVGTGNTEAFF. The CDR3 DNA sequence: TGTGCCAGCAGCTTAGTAGGGACAGGGAACACTGAAGCTTTCTTT.

The chain carries TRBV19 and TRBJ2-1, with TRBD2 matching over 11 bases. The CDR3 loop spans 18 amino acids. J gave up 0 bases and V 7 bases, and 11 bases lay outside the gene matches. CDR1 is LNHDA and CDR2 is SQIVND in the germline V gene (reference sequence). CDR3 amino acids: CASIGTSGGGDSYNEQFF. Here the CDR3 DNA reads TGTGCCAGTATCGGGACTAGCGGAGGTGGCGACTCCTACAATGAGCAGTTCTTC. The full variable domain, with the rest looked up from reference TRBV19 and TRBJ2-1, is DGGITQSPKYLFRKEGQNVTLSCEQNLNHDAMYWYRQDPGQGLRLIYYSQIVNDFQKGDIAEGYSVSREKKESFPLTVTSAQKNPTAFYLCASIGTSGGGDSYNEQFFGPGTRLTVL.

V usage is TRBV15 and J usage is TRBJ2-5; TRBD2 agrees at 8 bases. Germline values: CDR1 LNHNV, CDR2 YYDKDF (reference sequence). This CDR3 contains 16 residues. V shed 1 base and J 1 base; nucleotides not matched to a gene: 5. The CDR3 sequence: CATSRALAGPQETQYF. The CDR3, as DNA: TGTGCCACCAGCAGAGCGCTAGCGGGCCCCCAAGAGACCCAGTACTTC.

Written as DNA, the CDR3 is TGTGCCAGCAGCCAAGATCTAGTGGGACTAGCGGGAGGGCCCTACGAGCAGTACTTC. It yields the protein CASSQDLVGLAGGPYEQYF. The chain recombines TRBV4-2 with TRBJ2-7, with TRBD2 matching over 16 bases. Germline V gene lookup returns CDR1 LGHNA and CDR2 YNFKEQ. The V segment lost 0 bases and the J segment 2 bases; nucleotides outside the gene matches: 7. The CDR3 sequence is 19 residues long.

The chain uses TRBV25-1 and TRBJ2-5; TRBD1 aligns across 7 bases. Per germline, CDR1 MGHDK and CDR2 SYGVNS. V shed 5 bases, J shed 3 bases, and the junction held 9 bases outside the gene matches. The CDR3 totals 15 residues. CDR3 region: CASSPQGRREETQYF. The CDR3 coding sequence is TGTGCCAGCAGTCCACAGGGGCGGAGAGAAGAGACCCAGTACTTC.